These 22 T cell receptor beta chains came from one sample sequenced in a study of early T cells in non-severe SARS-CoV-2 infection. Each CDR3 protein gets one entry after TCRdb re-called the 5' RACE reads with MiXCR. This sample yields fewer than 30,000 distinct CDR3 sequences, of which around 6% are seen a single time; 30% to 35% belongs to the top ten. The source material was whole blood, sampled at baseline. These receptor sequences come from an adult who was a healthcare worker with PCR-confirmed SARS-CoV-2 infection or an uninfected control (not recorded which).

This clonotype has a count of ten or more. CDR3 protein: CASSLGLAGVTGELFF. In nucleotides, the CDR3 is TGCGCCAGCAGCTTGGGACTAGCGGGAGTGACCGGGGAGCTGTTTTTT. The gene calls are TRBV5-1 and TRBJ2-2; 12 bases are a match to TRBD2. The CDR3 extends over 16 amino acids. V lost 0 bases to trimming and J lost 5 bases; unmatched junction nucleotides: 2. The germline V gene has CDR1 SGHRS and CDR2 YFSETQ.

At least ten counts were recorded for this clonotype. This rearrangement joins TRBV7-2 to TRBJ2-3; 8 nucleotides align to TRBD1. Germline V gene data show CDR1 as SGHTA and CDR2 as FQGNSA. The CDR3 totals 17 residues. Trimming cost V 4 bases and J 1 base; bases outside gene matches: 10. CDR3 region: CASSSKSRGRRTDTQYF. CDR3 sequence (DNA): TGTGCCAGCAGCTCGAAAAGCAGGGGGCGACGCACAGATACGCAGTATTTT.

In its sample, this clonotype was seen many times. The rearrangement joins TRBV5-4 to TRBJ2-3; D is tentatively TRBD1 or TRBD2 (6 bases each). Germline V gene lookup returns CDR1 SGHNT and CDR2 YYREEE (reference sequence). Trimming took 0 bases from V and 6 from J, leaving 8 bases between them. The CDR3 runs 13 residues. The CDR3 DNA reads TGTGCCAGCAGCTTGGGGGGGGCTGATACGCAGTATTTT. Translating gives CASSLGGADTQYF.

Ten or more counts support this clonotype. The genes are TRBV20-1 and TRBJ1-6; 7 bases line up with TRBD1. Germline V gene sequence: CDR1 DFQATT, CDR2 SNEGSKA (reference sequence). The CDR3 loop spans 14 amino acids. V shed 6 bases and J 7 bases; nucleotides not matched to a gene: 9. CDR3 amino acids: CSAQSGTENSPLHF. The CDR3 DNA follows: TGCAGTGCCCAGTCCGGGACAGAAAATTCACCCCTCCACTTT.

This clonotype was seen many times. The chain has TRBV6-5 and TRBJ2-7, with D unclear. The ends were cut back, 0 bases at V and 5 bases at J, with 11 bases in the middle. The CDR3 consists of 14 residues. Per germline, CDR1 MNHEY and CDR2 SVGAGI. CDR3 residues: CASSYSPWSDEQYF. The DNA of the CDR3 is TGTGCCAGCAGTTACTCGCCTTGGTCGGACGAGCAGTACTTC.

V is TRBV30 and J is TRBJ1-1, with D tentatively TRBD1 (5 bases). Germline CDR1 and CDR2: GTSNPN and SVGIG (reference sequence). The CDR3 spans 12 residues. Trimming shortened V by 5 bases and J by 7 bases, and 14 bases separated the two germline ends. In DNA, the CDR3 is TGTGCCTGGCGGCCGGGACGGGATGAAGCTTTCTTT. It is translated as CAWRPGRDEAFF.

This clonotype was counted at least ten times. The chain carries TRBV7-9 and TRBJ2-7; D is tentatively TRBD1 or TRBD2 (5 bases each). Trimming removed 2 bases from V and 2 bases from J, with 10 bases in between. CDR1 and CDR2 (germline): SEHNR, FQNEAQ (reference sequence). The CDR3 is 14 amino acids. The CDR3 is CASSLPGTPYEQYF. CDR3 nucleotide sequence: TGTGCCAGCAGCTTACCCGGGACCCCCTACGAGCAGTACTTC.

The V and J genes are TRBV6-6 and TRBJ2-1; TRBD1 is a possible D gene (6 bases). Germline V gene sequence: CDR1 MNHNY, CDR2 SVGAGI (reference sequence). The CDR3 contains 15 residues. With 5 bases removed from V and 0 bases from J, the gap between germline ends came to 11 bases. CDR3 amino acids: CASSRDRNSYNEQFF. DNA for the CDR3: TGTGCCAGCAGTAGAGACAGGAACTCCTACAATGAGCAGTTCTTC.

This clonotype was counted many times. The rearrangement uses TRBV6-2 or TRBV6-3 and TRBJ2-7; tentatively, D is TRBD1 or TRBD2 (5 bases each). Trimming stripped 3 bases from V and 7 bases from J, with 10 bases between. Germline V gives CDR1 MNHEY, CDR2 SVGEGT. This CDR3 is 12 amino acids long. The CDR3 DNA sequence: TGTGCCAGCAGTTATCCGGGGCTGGAGCAGTACTTC. This sequence encodes CASSYPGLEQYF.

This clonotype has a handful of counts. The V and J genes are TRBV5-4 and TRBJ2-2, with D unclear. Trimming stripped 7 bases from V and 8 bases from J, with 9 bases between. There are 11 residues in the CDR3. Looked up from germline, CDR1 is SGHNT and CDR2 is YYREEE (reference sequence). The DNA of the CDR3 is TGTGCCAGCGGCTCTGTTGGGGAGCTGTTTTTT. This codes for CASGSVGELFF.

This clonotype was counted at least ten times. Here the CDR3 DNA reads TGCAGCGTTGGTACAGCCGGAGTGGGAACTAATGAAAAACTGTTTTTT. This sequence encodes CSVGTAGVGTNEKLFF. The V and J genes are TRBV29-1 and TRBJ1-4, with D unclear. CDR1 SQVTM and CDR2 ANQGSEA come from the germline V gene. V lost 4 bases, J lost 1 base, and 16 bases lay in between. The CDR3 has 16 amino acids.

V usage is TRBV7-2 and J usage is TRBJ1-1; D remains unclear. There are 15 residues in the CDR3. Trimming cost V 3 bases and J 3 bases, with 14 bases left between them. The germline gives CDR1 SGHTA, CDR2 FQGNSA. DNA of the CDR3: TGTGCCAGCAGCTTGGCTCAATCTCGGGACACTGAAGCTTTCTTT. It codes for CASSLAQSRDTEAFF.

In this sample, this clonotype turned up many times. The chain couples TRBV28 to TRBJ2-7, with 7 bases matching TRBD1. Germline loops: CDR1 MDHEN, CDR2 SYDVKM. The CDR3 length is 13 residues. J lost 3 bases, V lost 3 bases, and 2 bases had no gene match. The DNA for the CDR3 is TGTGCCAGCAGTTTGGGACAGTACTACGAGCAGTACTTC. Its protein product is CASSLGQYYEQYF.

This clonotype was seen many times. This rearrangement joins TRBV5-1 to TRBJ2-3; perhaps TRBD2 as D (5 bases). Deletions cut 0 bases from V and 6 bases from J, with 20 bases between. Germline assignment: CDR1 SGHRS and CDR2 YFSETQ. The CDR3 has 17 residues. This chain's CDR3 is CASSLAGRATGSDTQYF. CDR3 DNA sequence: TGCGCCAGCAGCTTGGCCGGTAGGGCTACGGGATCGGATACGCAGTATTTT.

Only a few counts were recorded for this clonotype. This chain uses TRBV11-2 with TRBJ2-1; maybe TRBD2 (6 bases). From germline, CDR1 is SGHAT and CDR2 FQNNGV. The CDR3 totals 16 residues. Trimming shortened V by 1 base and J by 6 bases, and 16 bases separated the two germline ends. CDR3 bases: TGTGCCAGCAGCTTAGCTGCGGGAACCCTGGGCAATGAGCAGTTCTTC. Protein sequence: CASSLAAGTLGNEQFF.

This clonotype has ten or more counts. The V call is TRBV7-9, the J call TRBJ1-3; no firm D call. Germline V gene data show CDR1 as SEHNR and CDR2 as FQNEAQ (reference sequence). This CDR3 is built from 16 residues. Trimming took off 5 bases at V and 0 bases at J, with 14 bases between the two ends. CDR3 coding DNA: TGTGCCAGCAGCGCAACAGATCCTGGCTCTGGAAACACCATATATTTT. It encodes CASSATDPGSGNTIYF.

This clonotype was counted between two and nine times. J is TRBJ2-5 and V is TRBV12-3 or TRBV12-4; D may be TRBD2 (5 bases). This CDR3 has 13 residues. Trimming cost V 4 bases and J 5 bases, with 11 bases left between them. In DNA, the CDR3 is TGTGCCAGCAGTTCTACTTCGGGGGAGACCCAGTACTTC. Its translation: CASSSTSGETQYF.

This clonotype was observed many times. The rearrangement links TRBV20-1 to TRBJ1-2; D is possibly TRBD1 (5 bases). CDR3 length equals 16 residues. Germline V gene data show CDR1 as DFQATT and CDR2 as SNEGSKA (reference sequence). V lost 0 bases and J lost 6, with 20 bases in between. This CDR3 reads CSARDLTLEGFHGYTF. CDR3 nucleotide sequence: TGCAGTGCTAGAGATTTAACTCTTGAGGGGTTCCATGGCTACACCTTC.

This chain connects TRBV7-3 to TRBJ2-5, with 10 bases that match TRBD2. The junction had 8 bases not matched to a gene; V was cut back by 1 base and J by 9 bases. Looked up from germline, CDR1 is SGHTA and CDR2 is FQGTGA. The length of the CDR3 is 15 residues. CDR3: CASSLIAGGQSPQYF. The CDR3 nucleotides read TGTGCCAGCAGCTTAATAGCGGGGGGACAGAGTCCCCAGTACTTC.

This chain joins TRBV6-1 and TRBJ1-1; possibly TRBD1 for D (6 bases). CDR3 size: 13 residues. The V gene's germline CDR1 is MNHNS and CDR2 SASEGT. V lost 5 bases to trimming and J lost 11 bases, with 18 bases between them. The CDR3 sequence: CASSITGMENAFF. The CDR3 DNA reads TGTGCCAGCAGTATTACAGGGATGGAAAACGCTTTCTTT.

This clonotype was seen many times. The CDR3: CASSQDLVNEQFF. The CDR3 region has the DNA TGTGCCAGCAGCCAAGATCTAGTAAATGAGCAGTTCTTC. V and J are TRBV14 and TRBJ2-1; D ambiguous. This CDR3 has 13 residues. Between the trimmed V and J ends, which lost 0 bases and 7 bases, there was a span of 7 bases. CDR1 and CDR2 from the germline V gene are SGHDN and FVKESK.

This clonotype was detected ten times or more. The chain links TRBV12-5 to TRBJ2-1; 7 bases fit TRBD2. Germline assignment: CDR1 LGHNT and CDR2 FRNRAP. The CDR3 extends over 11 amino acids. The J segment lost 15 bases and the V segment lost 2 bases, leaving 4 bases of the junction unmatched. As DNA, the CDR3 is TGTGCTAGTGGTTTGTGGGGAGGGCTGTTCTTC. Protein product: CASGLWGGLFF.